The rows below give T cell receptor beta chains drawn from one sample of a study of vaccination and CD4 T cells after COVID-19. TCRdb recomputed calls from the PCR reads with MiXCR, one row per CDR3 protein. The sample lists about 19,000 distinct CDR3 sequences; roughly 55% were seen once. No antigen has been assigned to these receptors. Here the sequenced sample was CD4+ T cells from blood, cultured in vitro, taken before SARS-CoV-2 vaccination. The receptors here all came from a human donor who had recovered from COVID-19. Each CDR3 is given without its conserved first and last residue. Fields, in order: J gene, V gene, CDR3 protein.

J gene: TRBJ1-5; V gene: TRBV7-2; CDR3 protein: ASSPSQTRDTPQH
J gene: TRBJ2-7; V gene: TRBV6-2/TRBV6-3; CDR3 protein: ASSTRLAGSYEQY
J gene: TRBJ1-2; V gene: TRBV11-3; CDR3 protein: ASSSGGVGYT
J gene: TRBJ2-7; V gene: TRBV28; CDR3 protein: ASSLISQGAYEQY
J gene: TRBJ2-3; V gene: TRBV7-2; CDR3 protein: ASSWTSGGTDTQY
J gene: TRBJ2-2; V gene: TRBV20-1; CDR3 protein: SAREAGGPTGELF
J gene: TRBJ2-7; V gene: TRBV12-3/TRBV12-4; CDR3 protein: ASSRTSGSHEQY
J gene: TRBJ1-2; V gene: TRBV6-5; CDR3 protein: ASSSGRSYGYT
J gene: TRBJ2-3; V gene: TRBV6-4; CDR3 protein: ASSDSAGGPDTQY
J gene: TRBJ2-3; V gene: TRBV14; CDR3 protein: ASSQALGTDTQY
J gene: TRBJ1-1; V gene: TRBV6-2/TRBV6-3; CDR3 protein: ASSSPWSRGTEAF
J gene: TRBJ2-1; V gene: TRBV7-4; CDR3 protein: ASSSTPTSWAHRPLLYNEQF
J gene: TRBJ1-2; V gene: TRBV6-1; CDR3 protein: ASSEGRTALYGYT
J gene: TRBJ1-5; V gene: TRBV20-1; CDR3 protein: SARRALGNQPQH
J gene: TRBJ2-7; V gene: TRBV11-1; CDR3 protein: ASSLERLAGMYEQY
J gene: TRBJ2-7; V gene: TRBV7-2; CDR3 protein: ASSLAAGNYEQY
J gene: TRBJ1-5; V gene: TRBV28; CDR3 protein: ANKAGGSNQPQH
J gene: TRBJ1-5; V gene: TRBV29-1; CDR3 protein: SVKDGNQPQH
J gene: TRBJ1-1; V gene: TRBV5-4; CDR3 protein: ASGGRDTEAF
J gene: TRBJ2-6; V gene: TRBV7-2; CDR3 protein: ASSFPGANVLT
J gene: TRBJ2-7; V gene: TRBV7-9; CDR3 protein: ASSLAGTPTYEQY
J gene: TRBJ2-7; V gene: TRBV2; CDR3 protein: ASRGGGAYEQY
J gene: TRBJ1-2; V gene: TRBV6-1; CDR3 protein: ASLGTGAATSQGYT
J gene: TRBJ1-6; V gene: TRBV28; CDR3 protein: ASSPGTGGTPLH
J gene: TRBJ1-1; V gene: TRBV7-3; CDR3 protein: ASSLYRNTEAF
J gene: TRBJ1-5; V gene: TRBV30; CDR3 protein: AWRQGNNQPQH
J gene: TRBJ2-1; V gene: TRBV7-2; CDR3 protein: ASSLGHAGNEQF
J gene: TRBJ2-1; V gene: TRBV27; CDR3 protein: ASWDFPYNEQF
J gene: TRBJ1-1; V gene: TRBV25-1; CDR3 protein: ASSSRGNTEAF
J gene: TRBJ1-4; V gene: TRBV20-1; CDR3 protein: SAHGGGIEKLF
J gene: TRBJ2-5; V gene: TRBV6-2/TRBV6-3; CDR3 protein: ASSYAGLETQY
J gene: TRBJ2-7; V gene: TRBV14; CDR3 protein: ASSPMTGASSYEQY
J gene: TRBJ1-2; V gene: TRBV7-2; CDR3 protein: ASRSDRGGRDGYT
J gene: TRBJ1-1; V gene: TRBV6-5; CDR3 protein: ASSWGQGEAF
J gene: TRBJ2-3; V gene: TRBV12-1; CDR3 protein: ASSFGKDGGTDTQY
J gene: TRBJ2-1; V gene: TRBV24-1; CDR3 protein: ATSDGSPLNYNEQF